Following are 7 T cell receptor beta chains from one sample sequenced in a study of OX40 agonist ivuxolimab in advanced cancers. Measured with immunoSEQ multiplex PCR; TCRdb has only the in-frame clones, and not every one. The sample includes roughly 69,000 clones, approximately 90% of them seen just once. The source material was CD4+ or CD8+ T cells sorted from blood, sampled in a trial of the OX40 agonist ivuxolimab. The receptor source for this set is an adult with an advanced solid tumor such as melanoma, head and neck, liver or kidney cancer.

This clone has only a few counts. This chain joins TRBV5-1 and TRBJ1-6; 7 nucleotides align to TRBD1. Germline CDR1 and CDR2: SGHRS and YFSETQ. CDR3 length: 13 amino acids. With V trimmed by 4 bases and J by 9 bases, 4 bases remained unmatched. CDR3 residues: CASSTGTASPLHF. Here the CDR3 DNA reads TGCGCCAGCAGCACAGGGACAGCTTCACCCCTCCACTTT.

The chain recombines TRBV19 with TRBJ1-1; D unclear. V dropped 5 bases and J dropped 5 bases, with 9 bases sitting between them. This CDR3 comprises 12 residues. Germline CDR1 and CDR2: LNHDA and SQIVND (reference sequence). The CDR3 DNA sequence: TGTGCCAGTAGTGTGACAAGGACTGAAGCTTTCTTT. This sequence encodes CASSVTRTEAFF.

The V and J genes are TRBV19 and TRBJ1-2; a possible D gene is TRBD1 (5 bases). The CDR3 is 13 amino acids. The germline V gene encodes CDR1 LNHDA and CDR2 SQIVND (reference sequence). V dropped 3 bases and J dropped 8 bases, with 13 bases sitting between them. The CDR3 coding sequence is TGTGCCAGTAGTATTAAGAATTGGGGGGGCTACACCTTC. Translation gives CASSIKNWGGYTF.

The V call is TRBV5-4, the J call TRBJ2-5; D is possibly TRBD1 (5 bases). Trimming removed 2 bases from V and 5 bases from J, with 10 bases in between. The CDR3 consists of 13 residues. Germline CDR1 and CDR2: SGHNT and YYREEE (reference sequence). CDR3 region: CASSFFRVETQYF. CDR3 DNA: TGTGCCAGCAGCTTTTTCAGGGTTGAGACCCAGTACTTC.

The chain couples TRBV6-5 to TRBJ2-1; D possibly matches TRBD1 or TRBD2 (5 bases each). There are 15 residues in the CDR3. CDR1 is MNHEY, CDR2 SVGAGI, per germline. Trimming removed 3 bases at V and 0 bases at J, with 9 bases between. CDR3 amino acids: CASSYGGSSYNEQFF. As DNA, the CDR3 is TGTGCCAGCAGTTATGGGGGAAGCTCCTACAATGAGCAGTTCTTC.

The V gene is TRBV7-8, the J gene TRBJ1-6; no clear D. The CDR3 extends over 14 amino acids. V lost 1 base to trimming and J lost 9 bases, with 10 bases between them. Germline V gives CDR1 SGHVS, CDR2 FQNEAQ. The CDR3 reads CASSLEGASSPLHF. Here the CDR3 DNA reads TGTGCCAGCAGCTTAGAAGGAGCTAGTTCACCCCTCCACTTT.

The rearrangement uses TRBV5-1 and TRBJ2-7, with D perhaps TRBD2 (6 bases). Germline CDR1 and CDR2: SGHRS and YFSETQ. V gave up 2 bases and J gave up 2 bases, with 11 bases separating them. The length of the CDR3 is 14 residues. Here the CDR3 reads CASSLGSGAYEQYF. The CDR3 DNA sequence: TGCGCCAGCAGCTTAGGTAGCGGTGCCTACGAGCAGTACTTC. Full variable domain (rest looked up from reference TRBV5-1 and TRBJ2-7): KAGVTQTPRYLIKTRGQQVTLSCSPISGHRSVSWYQQTPGQGLQFLFEYFSETQRNKGNFPGRFSGRQFSNSRSEMNVSTLELGDSALYLCASSLGSGAYEQYFGPGTRLTVT.